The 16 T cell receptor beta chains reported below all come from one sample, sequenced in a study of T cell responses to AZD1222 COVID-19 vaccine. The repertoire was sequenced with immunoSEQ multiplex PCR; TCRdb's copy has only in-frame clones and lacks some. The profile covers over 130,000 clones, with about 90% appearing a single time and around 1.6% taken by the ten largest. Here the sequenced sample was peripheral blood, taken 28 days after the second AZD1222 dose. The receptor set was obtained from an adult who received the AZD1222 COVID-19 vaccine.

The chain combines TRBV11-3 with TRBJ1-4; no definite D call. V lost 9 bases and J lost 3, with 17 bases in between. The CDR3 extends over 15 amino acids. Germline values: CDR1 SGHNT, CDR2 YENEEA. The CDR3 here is CASSRGSGSNEKLFF. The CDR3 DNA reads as TGTGCCAGTTCTCGGGGATCAGGATCTAATGAAAAACTGTTTTTT.

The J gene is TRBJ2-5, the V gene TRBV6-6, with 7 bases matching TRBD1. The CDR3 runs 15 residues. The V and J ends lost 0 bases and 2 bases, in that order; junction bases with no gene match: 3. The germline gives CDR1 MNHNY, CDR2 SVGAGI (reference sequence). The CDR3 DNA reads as TGTGCCAGCAGTTACTCAGGGACAGCACAAGAGACCCAGTACTTC. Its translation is CASSYSGTAQETQYF.

The CDR3: CASSEKVFTGNQPQHF. The CDR3 nucleotides are TGTGCCAGCAGTGAGAAGGTCTTTACGGGCAATCAGCCCCAGCATTTT. V is TRBV2 and J is TRBJ1-5; D not certain. CDR3 size: 16 residues. V lost 3 bases and J lost 2, with 14 bases in between. Germline values: CDR1 SNHLY, CDR2 FYNNEI.

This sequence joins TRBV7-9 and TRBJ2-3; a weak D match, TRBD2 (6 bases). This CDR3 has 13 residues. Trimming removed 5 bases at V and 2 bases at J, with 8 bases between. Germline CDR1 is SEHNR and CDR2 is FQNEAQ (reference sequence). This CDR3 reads CASSGDFTDTQYF. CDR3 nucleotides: TGTGCCAGCAGCGGGGACTTCACAGATACGCAGTATTTT.

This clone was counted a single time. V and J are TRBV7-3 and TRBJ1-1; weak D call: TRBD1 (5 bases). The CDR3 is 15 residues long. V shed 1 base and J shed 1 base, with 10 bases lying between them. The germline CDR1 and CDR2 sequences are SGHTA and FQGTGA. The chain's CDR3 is CASSLMAGTNTEAFF. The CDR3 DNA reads TGTGCCAGCAGCTTAATGGCAGGGACGAACACTGAAGCTTTCTTT.

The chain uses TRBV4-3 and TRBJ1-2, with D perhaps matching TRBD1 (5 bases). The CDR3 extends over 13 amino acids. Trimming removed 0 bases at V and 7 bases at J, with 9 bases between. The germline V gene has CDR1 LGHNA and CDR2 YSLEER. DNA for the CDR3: TGCGCCAGCAGCCAAGAAGGGGTGGGTGGCTACACCTTC. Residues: CASSQEGVGGYTF.

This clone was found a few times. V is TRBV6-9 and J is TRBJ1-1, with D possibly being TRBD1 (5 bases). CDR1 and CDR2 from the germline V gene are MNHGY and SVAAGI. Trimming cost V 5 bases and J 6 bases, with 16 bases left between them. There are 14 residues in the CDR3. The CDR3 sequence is CASSQPLGGSEAFF. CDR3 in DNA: TGTGCCAGCAGTCAACCCCTCGGGGGTTCTGAAGCTTTCTTT.

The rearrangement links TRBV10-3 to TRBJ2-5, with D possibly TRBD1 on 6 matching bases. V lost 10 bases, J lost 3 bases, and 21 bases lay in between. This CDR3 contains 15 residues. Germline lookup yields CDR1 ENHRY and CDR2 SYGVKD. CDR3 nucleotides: TGTGCCACCGGGGACGGTCTACAGGGAAAAGAGACCCAGTACTTC. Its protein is CATGDGLQGKETQYF.

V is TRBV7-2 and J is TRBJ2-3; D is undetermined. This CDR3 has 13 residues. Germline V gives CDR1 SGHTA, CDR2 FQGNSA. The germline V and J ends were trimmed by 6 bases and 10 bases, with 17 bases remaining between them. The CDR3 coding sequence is TGTGCCAGCAGTTCTCCGGCCACACACGCGCAGTATTTT. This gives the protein CASSSPATHAQYF.

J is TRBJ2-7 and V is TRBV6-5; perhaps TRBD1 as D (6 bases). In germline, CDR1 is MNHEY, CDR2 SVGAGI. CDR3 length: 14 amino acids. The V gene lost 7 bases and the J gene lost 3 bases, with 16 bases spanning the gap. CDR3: CASKEPGQHYEQYV. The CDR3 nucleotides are TGTGCCAGCAAAGAACCGGGACAACACTACGAGCAGTACGTC.

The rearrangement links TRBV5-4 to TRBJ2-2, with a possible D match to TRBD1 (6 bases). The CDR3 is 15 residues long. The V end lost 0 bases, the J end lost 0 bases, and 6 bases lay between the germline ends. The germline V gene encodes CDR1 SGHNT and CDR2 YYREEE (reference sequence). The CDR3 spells CASSLDRANTGELFF. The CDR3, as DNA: TGTGCCAGCAGCTTGGACAGGGCGAACACCGGGGAGCTGTTTTTT.

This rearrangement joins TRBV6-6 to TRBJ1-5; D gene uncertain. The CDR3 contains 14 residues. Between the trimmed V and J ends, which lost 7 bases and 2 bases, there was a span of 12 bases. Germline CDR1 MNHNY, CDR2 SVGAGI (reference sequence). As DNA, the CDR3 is TGTGCCAGCACCTTGGACGGACGCAATCAGCCCCAGCATTTT. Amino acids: CASTLDGRNQPQHF.

As DNA, the CDR3 is TGTGCCTGGAGTACGGTAAGGGCGGATGGCTACACCTTC. Residues: CAWSTVRADGYTF. The chain joins TRBV30 to TRBJ1-2; unclear D gene. Germline V CDR1 and CDR2: GTSNPN, SVGIG (reference sequence). V was cut by 2 bases and J by 6 bases, with 13 bases left in between. The CDR3 runs to 13 residues.

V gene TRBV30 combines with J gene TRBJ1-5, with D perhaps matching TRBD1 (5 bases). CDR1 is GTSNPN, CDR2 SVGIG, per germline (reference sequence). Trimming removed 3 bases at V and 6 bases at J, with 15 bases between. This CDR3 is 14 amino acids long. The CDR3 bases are TGTGCCTGGAGGGGTTCAGGGTTTGGTCAGCCCCAGCATTTT. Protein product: CAWRGSGFGQPQHF.

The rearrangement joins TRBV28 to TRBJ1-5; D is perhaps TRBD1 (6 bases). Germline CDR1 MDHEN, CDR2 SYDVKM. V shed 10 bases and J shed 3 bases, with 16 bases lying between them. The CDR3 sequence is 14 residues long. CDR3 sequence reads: CATARGGNNQPQHF. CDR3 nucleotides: TGTGCCACTGCGCGGGGGGGCAACAATCAGCCCCAGCATTTT.

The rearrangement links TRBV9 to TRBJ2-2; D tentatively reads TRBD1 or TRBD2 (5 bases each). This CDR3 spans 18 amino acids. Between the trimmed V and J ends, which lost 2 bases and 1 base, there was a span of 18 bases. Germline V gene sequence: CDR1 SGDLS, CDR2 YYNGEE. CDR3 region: CASSVTLPGPKNTGELFF. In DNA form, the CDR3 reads TGTGCCAGCAGCGTTACTCTTCCGGGACCAAAGAACACCGGGGAGCTGTTTTTT.